Sequencing of this T cell receptor beta chain was carried out in a study of T cell repertoires in cytomegalovirus infection. Broader study findings: CMV-specific TCR beta clonotypes restricted by HLA-C dominated the ex vivo response.

For this clonotype: What it binds is unknown.

MiXCR, applied by TCRdb to the reads, yields one record per CDR3 protein. The sample lists about 740,000 distinct CDR3 sequences, roughly a third occurring once. Germline V gene data show CDR1 as MDHEN and CDR2 as SYDVKM. Trimming pared 6 bases from V and 1 base from J, leaving 17 bases between. This CDR3 has 16 amino acids. The sample taken for sequencing was PBMCs. The sequence was collected from a human donor in good health (CMV status not recorded). Some clones in this sample may be carry-over from other donors' samples. The chain recombines TRBV28 with TRBJ2-3; D is possibly TRBD2 (6 bases). CDR3 nucleotides: TGTGCCAGCAGGGGCGGGGTGGGGTCAGGCACAGATACGCAGTATTTT. It yields the protein CASRGGVGSGTDTQYF. Based on the CDR3 plus reference TRBV28 and TRBJ2-3, the full variable domain is DVKVTQSSRYLVKRTGEKVFLECVQDMDHENMFWYRQDPGLGLRLIYFSYDVKMKEKGDIPEGYSVSREKKERFSLILESASTNQTSMYLCASRGGVGSGTDTQYFGPGTRLTVL.